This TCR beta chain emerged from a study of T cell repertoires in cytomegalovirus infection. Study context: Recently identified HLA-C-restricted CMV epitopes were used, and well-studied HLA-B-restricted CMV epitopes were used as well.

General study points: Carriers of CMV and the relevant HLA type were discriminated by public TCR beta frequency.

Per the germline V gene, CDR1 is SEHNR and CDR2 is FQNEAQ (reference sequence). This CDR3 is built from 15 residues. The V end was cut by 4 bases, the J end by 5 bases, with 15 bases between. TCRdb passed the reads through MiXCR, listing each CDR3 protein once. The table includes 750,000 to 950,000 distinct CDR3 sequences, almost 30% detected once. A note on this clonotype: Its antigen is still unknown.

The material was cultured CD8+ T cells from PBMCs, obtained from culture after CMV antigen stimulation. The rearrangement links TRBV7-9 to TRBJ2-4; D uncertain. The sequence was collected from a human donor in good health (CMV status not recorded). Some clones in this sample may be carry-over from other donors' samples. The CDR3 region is CASSSPGLAQNIQYF. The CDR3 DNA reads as TGTGCCAGCAGCTCCCCTGGCCTTGCCCAAAACATTCAGTACTTC.